The present T cell receptor beta chain was sequenced within a study of cytomegalovirus exposure and HLA in healthy donors. Only a few counts were recorded for this clone. The germline gives CDR1 LNHDA, CDR2 SQIVND (reference sequence). Deletions cut 3 bases from V and 6 bases from J, with 16 bases between. The CDR3 has 15 amino acids. PCR involved 60 Vbeta and 13 Jbeta primers. This table comes from immunoSEQ multiplex PCR, and its TCRdb copy is limited to in-frame clones, with some not included. This repertoire shows 85,000 to 100,000 clones, roughly 71% found once; its top ten account for around 2.5%.

Sequencing was performed on PBMCs. This sequence joins TRBV19 and TRBJ2-3; possible D gene TRBD2, 7 bases. This TCR was sampled from a man between 50 and 59 years old in good health and CMV-seronegative. The DNA of the CDR3 is TGTGCCAGTAGTATTGAGGGGGGGGCATCCGATACGCAGTATTTT. Translation gives CASSIEGGASDTQYF.